This T cell receptor (beta chain) was found in a study of a mutant IDH1 vaccine in newly diagnosed glioma (dated by TCRdb to about 2021). Background for the entire study: Across visits V03 through V10, patients got a total of eight vaccinations, given in weeks 1, 3, 5, 7, 11, 15, 19 and 23. Before enrollment, most patients had been given radiochemotherapy with temozolomide as standard therapy, while the rest had received either radiotherapy alone or temozolomide alone. Peripheral blood was collected at six visits: V03 (baseline), V05, V07, V10, V12 and V13. In the chemotherapy-containing groups, vaccination started alongside temozolomide cycles, whereas in patients who had radiotherapy alone it started 4-6 weeks after radiotherapy. Of the roughly 34 treated patients, around 62% were male and approximately 40% were female, and a mean age of roughly 40 years was recorded. For exploratory analyses, longitudinal TCRB deep sequencing was carried out in approximately 25 treated patients wherever samples were available. On the study overall, not on this receptor specifically: Selection of PBMC samples for TCRB deep sequencing was based on availability. It was noted by the authors that analyses of patient blood samples could not be reproduced owing to sample limitations. Vaccine-induced immune responses across multiple MHC alleles were detected in roughly 94% of patients. Changes in the top peripheral T cell clonotypes picked up by TCRB sequencing did not appear to be linked to pseudoprogression.

To prepare the library, the immunoSEQ multiplex PCR assay was applied. Following the manufacturer's protocol, the hsTCRB Kit was used to amplify rearranged TCR beta chain sequences. TCRB libraries were sequenced on an Illumina MiSeq. In the source study's methods: Demultiplexing, trimming and gene mapping were performed with the kit vendor's proprietary platform. In its TCRdb copy, this immuneACCESS table keeps in-frame sequences only and misses some clones. Where compared with another copy, unresolved V genes explain less than half of these, and the others have no known cause. V and J calls and clone size are copied from that table; D and trimming were computed from the DNA. A total of about 32,000 clones appear in this sample, around 80% of them only once. The ten largest clones capture almost 25% of the sample. Sample time point, as interpreted from the label and publication: week 11, during vaccination. Each vaccine dose was 300 ug of a 20-mer mutant IDH1 peptide in Montanide, given subcutaneously with topical imiquimod. All donors had newly diagnosed IDH1-mutant astrocytomas of WHO grade 3 or 4 that showed loss of nuclear ATRX. The samples were drawn from NOA16, a multicentre, single-arm, open-label phase I trial in Germany that tested a mutant IDH1 peptide vaccine in humans for the first time. Genomic DNA for TCRB sequencing was isolated from EDTA blood with the DNeasy Blood and Tissue Kit.

With respect to this clone: Its antigen remains unidentified. It has no much larger one-base neighbor in the sample; base qualities were not kept.

The germline ends are 18 bases apart after V is trimmed by 3 bases and J by 3 bases. There are 16 amino acids in the CDR3, from cysteine to phenylalanine inclusive. The CDR3 DNA has 48 bases and is translated from base 1. According to the germline V gene (reference sequence), CDR1 reads SGHNT and CDR2 reads YYREEE. The chain is encoded by TRBV5-4 joined to TRBJ2-5; TRBD1 is perhaps the D gene, given 5 matching bases. Sample: PBMCs, taken from a glioma patient whose treatment included an IDH1 peptide vaccine. The receptor's source is a man aged 30-40 years with glioma. The nucleotides read TGTGCCAGCAGCTCCCAGGGCTCGGGTGGGGAAGAGACCCAGTACTTC. The encoded protein is CASSSQGSGGEETQYF.